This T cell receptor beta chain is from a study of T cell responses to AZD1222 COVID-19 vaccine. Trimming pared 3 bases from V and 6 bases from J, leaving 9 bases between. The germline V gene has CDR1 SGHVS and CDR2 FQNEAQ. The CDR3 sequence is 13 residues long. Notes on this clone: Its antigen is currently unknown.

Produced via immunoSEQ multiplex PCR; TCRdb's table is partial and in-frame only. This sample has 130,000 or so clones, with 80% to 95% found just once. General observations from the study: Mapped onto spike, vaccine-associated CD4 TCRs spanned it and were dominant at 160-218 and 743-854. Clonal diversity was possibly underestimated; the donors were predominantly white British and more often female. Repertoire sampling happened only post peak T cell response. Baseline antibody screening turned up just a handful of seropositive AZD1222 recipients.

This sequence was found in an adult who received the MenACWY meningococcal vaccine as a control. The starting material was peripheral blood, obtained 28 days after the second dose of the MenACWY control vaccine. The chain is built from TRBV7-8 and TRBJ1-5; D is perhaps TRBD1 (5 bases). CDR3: CASSFPGTQPQHF. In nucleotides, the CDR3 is TGTGCCAGCAGCTTTCCAGGGACTCAGCCCCAGCATTTT.